A single sample gave rise to the 3 T cell receptor beta chains below, sequenced in a study of T cells in Graves' hyperthyroidism and ophthalmopathy. Amplified TCR beta CDR3 regions came from RNA transcripts. The HTBI set primed first-round TCR CDR3 RT-PCR. TCRdb processed the multiplex PCR reads anew with MiXCR; each CDR3 protein has one entry. Among 200,000 to 250,000 distinct CDR3 sequences listed, roughly a sixth were seen once. The sequencing sample was made of blood. The receptors originated from a man between 50 and 59 years old with Graves' hyperthyroidism.

The V gene is TRBV20-1, the J gene TRBJ1-1, with D possibly matching TRBD1 (6 bases). Germline V lookup: CDR1 DFQATT, CDR2 SNEGSKA (reference sequence). The CDR3 consists of 12 residues. V lost 6 bases and J 3 bases, leaving 11 bases between the germline ends. The CDR3 sequence: CSARTEDTEAFF. CDR3 bases: TGCAGTGCAAGGACAGAGGACACTGAAGCTTTCTTT.

The V gene is TRBV14, the J gene TRBJ2-2, with 10 nucleotides matching TRBD2. In germline, CDR1 is SGHDN, CDR2 FVKESK. V lost 0 bases to trimming and J lost 5 bases; unmatched junction nucleotides: 12. This CDR3 has 19 amino acids. The DNA for the CDR3 is TGTGCCAGCAGCCAAGAATCCCTAGCGGGAGCCTCGGGGACCGGGGAGCTGTTTTTT. This translates into CASSQESLAGASGTGELFF.

This clonotype has ten or more counts. For the CDR3, the DNA is TGTGCCAGCAGCTTATTAGCGGGAGGGCCTGGAGATACGCAGTATTTT. It translates to CASSLLAGGPGDTQYF. The rearrangement uses TRBV7-9 and TRBJ2-3; 11 bases are shared with TRBD2. The CDR3 has 16 amino acids. With V trimmed by 2 bases and J by 5 bases, 6 bases remained unmatched. The V gene's germline CDR1 is SEHNR and CDR2 FQNEAQ (reference sequence).